What follows is one T cell receptor (beta chain) and its context. Its antigen is currently unknown. These data originate in a study of graft-versus-host responses after intestinal transplantation. Study-level background: Recipients across the board were started on anti-thymocyte globulin induction, then kept on tacrolimus and steroids for approximately three years.

Clones were read by immunoSEQ multiplex PCR, and TCRdb kept only the in-frame ones, dropping some. In the table there are about 70,000 clones, 90% of which are singletons. CDR1 and CDR2 (germline): MDHEN, SYDVKM. Trimming shortened V by 7 bases and J by 3 bases, and 15 bases separated the two germline ends. The CDR3 extends over 14 amino acids. Notes on the study in general: Maximum circulating GvH clone levels tracked with early post-transplant HvG decreases. Recipient marrow contained GvH clones, some of which appeared first in ileum or blood.

The input for sequencing was unstimulated CD8+ T cells sorted from spleen or lymph node cells, taken before transplant. The chain links TRBV28 to TRBJ1-1, with a weak D call TRBD1 (6 bases). This receptor was identified in a human donor who was the organ donor for an intestinal transplant. The CDR3 loop reads CASTSRYRDTEAFF. CDR3 coding DNA: TGTGCCAGCACCTCCCGATACAGGGACACTGAAGCTTTCTTT.